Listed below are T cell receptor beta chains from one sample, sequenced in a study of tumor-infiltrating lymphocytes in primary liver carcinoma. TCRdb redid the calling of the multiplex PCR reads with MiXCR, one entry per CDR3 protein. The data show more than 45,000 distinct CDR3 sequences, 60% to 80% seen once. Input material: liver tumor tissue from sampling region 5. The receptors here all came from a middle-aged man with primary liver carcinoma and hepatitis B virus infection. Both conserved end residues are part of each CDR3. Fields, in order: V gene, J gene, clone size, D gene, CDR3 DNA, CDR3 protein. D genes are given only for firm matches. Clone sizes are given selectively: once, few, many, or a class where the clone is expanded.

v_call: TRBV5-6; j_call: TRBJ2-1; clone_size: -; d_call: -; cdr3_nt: TGTGCCAACAACTTGGCTCTGGCTACAGGTGAGCAGTTCTTC; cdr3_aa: CANNLALATGEQFF
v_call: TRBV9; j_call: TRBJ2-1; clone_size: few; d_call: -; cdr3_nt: TGTGCCAGCAGCGTAGGAGACGGGAGTTACAATGAGCAGTTCTTC; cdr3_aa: CASSVGDGSYNEQFF
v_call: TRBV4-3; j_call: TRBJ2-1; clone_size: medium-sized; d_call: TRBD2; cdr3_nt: TGCGCCAGCAGCCAGGGACTAGCGGGAAAATTAGATGAGCAGTTCTTC; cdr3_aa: CASSQGLAGKLDEQFF
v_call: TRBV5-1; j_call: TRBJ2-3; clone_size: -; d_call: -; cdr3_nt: TGCGTCAGCAGTTTTGGACTCCGACTGGAAACCCTAACAGATACGCAGTATTTT; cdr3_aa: CVSSFGLRLETLTDTQYF
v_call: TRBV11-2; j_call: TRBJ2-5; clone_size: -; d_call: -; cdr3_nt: TGCGCCAGCAGCCCCGTCGGGCTAATCCCAGGGACCCAGTACTTC; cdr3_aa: CASSPVGLIPGTQYF
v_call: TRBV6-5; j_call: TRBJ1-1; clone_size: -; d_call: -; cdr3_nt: TGTACCAGTAGTTACTCGATTGGGGGCGGAGCTGAAGCTTTCTTT; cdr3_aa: CTSSYSIGGGAEAFF
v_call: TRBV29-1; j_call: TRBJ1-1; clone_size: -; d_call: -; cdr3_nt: TGCAGCGTAGTCAGAGGGGGGTTGAACACTGAAGCTTTCTTT; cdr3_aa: CSVVRGGLNTEAFF
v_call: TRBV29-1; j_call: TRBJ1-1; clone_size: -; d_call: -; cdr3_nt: TGCAGCGATGCCTCAGGGTGCGGCATGAACACTGAAGCTTTCTTT; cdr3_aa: CSDASGCGMNTEAFF
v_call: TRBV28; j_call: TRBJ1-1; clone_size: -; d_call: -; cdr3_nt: TGTGTCAGCAACATCTTCAGGGGAGGAACTGAAGCTTCCTTT; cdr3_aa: CVSNIFRGGTEASF
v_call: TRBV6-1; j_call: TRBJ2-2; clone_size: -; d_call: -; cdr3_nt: TGTGCTAGCAGTACCCCGAACACCTGGGAGCTGTTTTTT; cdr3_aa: CASSTPNTWELFF
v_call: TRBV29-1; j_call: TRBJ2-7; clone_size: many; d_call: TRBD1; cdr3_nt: TGCAGCGTTGAAGAAATGACAGGGCCCGGTGGACGACAGTACTTC; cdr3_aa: CSVEEMTGPGGRQYF